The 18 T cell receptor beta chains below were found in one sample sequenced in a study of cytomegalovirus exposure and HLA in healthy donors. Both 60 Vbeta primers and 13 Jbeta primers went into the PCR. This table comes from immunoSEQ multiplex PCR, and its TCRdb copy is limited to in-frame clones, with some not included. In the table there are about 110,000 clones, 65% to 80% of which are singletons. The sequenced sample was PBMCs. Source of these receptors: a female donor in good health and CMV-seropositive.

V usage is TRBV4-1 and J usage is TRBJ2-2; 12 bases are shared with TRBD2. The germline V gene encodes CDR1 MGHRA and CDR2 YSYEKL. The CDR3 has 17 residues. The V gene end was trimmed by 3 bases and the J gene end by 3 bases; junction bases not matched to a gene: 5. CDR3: CASSHLLAGGHTGELFF. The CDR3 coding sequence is TGCGCCAGCAGCCACCTACTAGCGGGAGGCCACACCGGGGAGCTGTTTTTT.

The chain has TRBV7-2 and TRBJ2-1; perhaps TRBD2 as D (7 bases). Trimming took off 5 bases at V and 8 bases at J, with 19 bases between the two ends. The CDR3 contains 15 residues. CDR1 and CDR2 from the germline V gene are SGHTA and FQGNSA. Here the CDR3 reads CASSPVPLGGHEQFF. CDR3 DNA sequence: TGTGCCAGCAGCCCGGTCCCGCTGGGGGGGCATGAGCAGTTCTTC.

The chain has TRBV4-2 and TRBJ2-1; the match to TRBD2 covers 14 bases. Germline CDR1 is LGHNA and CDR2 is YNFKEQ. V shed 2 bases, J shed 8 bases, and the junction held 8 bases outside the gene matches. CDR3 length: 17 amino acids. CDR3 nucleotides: TGTGCCAGCAGCCAACCCACCGGGACTAGCGGGAGCCATGAGCAGTTCTTC. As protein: CASSQPTGTSGSHEQFF.

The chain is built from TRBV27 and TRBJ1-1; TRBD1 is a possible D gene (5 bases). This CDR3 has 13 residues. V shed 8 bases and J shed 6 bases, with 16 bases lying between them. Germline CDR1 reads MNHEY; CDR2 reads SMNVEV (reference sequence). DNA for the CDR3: TGTGCCAGCTACGCAGGGTCGTCCTCTGAAGCTTTCTTT. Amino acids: CASYAGSSSEAFF.

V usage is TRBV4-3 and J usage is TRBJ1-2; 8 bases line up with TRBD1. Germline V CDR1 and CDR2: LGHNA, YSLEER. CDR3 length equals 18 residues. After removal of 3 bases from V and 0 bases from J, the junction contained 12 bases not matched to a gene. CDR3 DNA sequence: TGCGCCAGCAGCCACACTACAGGGGGACCGGGAGCTAACTATGGCTACACCTTC. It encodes CASSHTTGGPGANYGYTF.

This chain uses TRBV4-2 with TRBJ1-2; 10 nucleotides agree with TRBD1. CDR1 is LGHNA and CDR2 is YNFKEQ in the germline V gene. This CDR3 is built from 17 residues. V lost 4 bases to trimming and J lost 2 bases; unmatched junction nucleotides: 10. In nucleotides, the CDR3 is TGTGCCAGCAGCCCGACACGGGTGGGACAGGGGAACTATGGCTACACCTTC. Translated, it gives CASSPTRVGQGNYGYTF.

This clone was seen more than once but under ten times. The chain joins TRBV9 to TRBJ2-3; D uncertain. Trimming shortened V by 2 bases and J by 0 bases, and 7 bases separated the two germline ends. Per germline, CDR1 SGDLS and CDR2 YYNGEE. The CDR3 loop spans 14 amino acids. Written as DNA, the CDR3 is TGTGCCAGCAGCGTCCCAGATAGCACAGATACGCAGTATTTT. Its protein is CASSVPDSTDTQYF.

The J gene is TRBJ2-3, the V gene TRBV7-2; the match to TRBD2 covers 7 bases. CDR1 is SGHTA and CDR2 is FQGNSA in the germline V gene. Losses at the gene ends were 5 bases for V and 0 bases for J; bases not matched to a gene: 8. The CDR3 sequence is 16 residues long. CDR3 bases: TGTGCCAGCAGCAGGCTAGCGGACCTGAGCACAGATACGCAGTATTTT. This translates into CASSRLADLSTDTQYF.

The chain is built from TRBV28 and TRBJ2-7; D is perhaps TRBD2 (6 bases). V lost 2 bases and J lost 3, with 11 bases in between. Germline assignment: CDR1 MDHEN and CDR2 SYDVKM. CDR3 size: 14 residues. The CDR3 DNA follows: TGTGCCAGCAGTTTAGCGGGACTGGACTACGAGCAGTACTTC. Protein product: CASSLAGLDYEQYF. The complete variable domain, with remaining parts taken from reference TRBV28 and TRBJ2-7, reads DVKVTQSSRYLVKRTGEKVFLECVQDMDHENMFWYRQDPGLGLRLIYFSYDVKMKEKGDIPEGYSVSREKKERFSLILESASTNQTSMYLCASSLAGLDYEQYFGPGTRLTVT.

The CDR3 sequence is CASSEQAAIEQYF. CDR3 bases: TGCGCCAGCAGTGAACAGGCCGCCATAGAGCAGTACTTC. This sequence joins TRBV10-2 and TRBJ2-7; D might be TRBD1 (5 bases). V was clipped by 3 bases and J by 7 bases, with 13 bases between them. Germline values: CDR1 WSHSY, CDR2 SAAADI. The CDR3 spans 13 residues.

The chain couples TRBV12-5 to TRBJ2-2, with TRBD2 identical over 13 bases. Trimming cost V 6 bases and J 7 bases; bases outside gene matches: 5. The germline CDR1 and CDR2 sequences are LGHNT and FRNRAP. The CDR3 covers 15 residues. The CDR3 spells CASGQTSGGFGELFF. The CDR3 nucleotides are TGTGCTAGTGGCCAGACTAGCGGGGGGTTCGGGGAGCTGTTTTTT.

CDR3 amino acids: CASSPWTGGEKLFF. CDR3 in DNA: TGTGCCAGCTCACCCTGGACAGGAGGGGAAAAACTGTTTTTT. The chain links TRBV18 to TRBJ1-4; 7 bases line up with TRBD1. Trimming at V came to 3 bases and at J to 8 bases, leaving 6 bases not matched to a gene. The CDR3 has 14 amino acids. Germline CDR1 KGHSH, CDR2 LQKENI.

CDR3 sequence: CARNKQGPHPYGYTF. The CDR3 DNA is TGTGCCAGAAACAAACAGGGACCCCACCCATATGGCTACACCTTC. The chain uses TRBV19 and TRBJ1-2, with D possibly TRBD1 on 6 matching bases. The germline V gene encodes CDR1 LNHDA and CDR2 SQIVND (reference sequence). CDR3 length: 15 amino acids. V lost 9 bases to trimming and J lost 5 bases, with 22 bases between them. The full variable domain, completed using reference TRBV19 and TRBJ1-2, is DGGITQSPKYLFRKEGQNVTLSCEQNLNHDAMYWYRQDPGQGLRLIYYSQIVNDFQKGDIAEGYSVSREKKESFPLTVTSAQKNPTAFYLCARNKQGPHPYGYTFGSGTRLTVV.

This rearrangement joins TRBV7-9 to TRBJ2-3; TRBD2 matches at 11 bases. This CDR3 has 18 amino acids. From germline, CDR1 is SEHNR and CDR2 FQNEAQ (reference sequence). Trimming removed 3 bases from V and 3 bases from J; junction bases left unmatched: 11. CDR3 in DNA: TGTGCCAGCAGCTTTGAGCCCACCACTAGCGGGAGAACAGATACGCAGTATTTT. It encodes CASSFEPTTSGRTDTQYF.

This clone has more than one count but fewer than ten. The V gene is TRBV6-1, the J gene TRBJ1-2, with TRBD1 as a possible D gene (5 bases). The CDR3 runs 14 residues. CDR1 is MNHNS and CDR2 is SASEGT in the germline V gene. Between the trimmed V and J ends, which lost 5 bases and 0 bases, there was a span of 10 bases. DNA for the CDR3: TGTGCCAGCAGTAGGACAAGCACTAACTATGGCTACACCTTC. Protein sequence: CASSRTSTNYGYTF.

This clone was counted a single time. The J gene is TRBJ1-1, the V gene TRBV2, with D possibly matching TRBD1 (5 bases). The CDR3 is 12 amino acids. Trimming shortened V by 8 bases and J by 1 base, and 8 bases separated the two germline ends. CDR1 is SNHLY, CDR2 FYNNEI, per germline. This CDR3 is CASQGANTEAFF. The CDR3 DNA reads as TGTGCCAGCCAGGGTGCGAACACTGAAGCTTTCTTT. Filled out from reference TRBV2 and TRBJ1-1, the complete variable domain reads EPEVTQTPSHQVTQMGQEVILRCVPISNHLYFYWYRQILGQKVEFLVSFYNNEISEKSEIFDDQFSVERPDGSNFTLKIRSTKLEDSAMYFCASQGANTEAFFGQGTRLTVV.

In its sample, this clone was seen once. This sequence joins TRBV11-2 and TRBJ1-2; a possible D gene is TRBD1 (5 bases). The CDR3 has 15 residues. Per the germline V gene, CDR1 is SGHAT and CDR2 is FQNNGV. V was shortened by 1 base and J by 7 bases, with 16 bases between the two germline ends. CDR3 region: CASSLAGGGMVGYTF. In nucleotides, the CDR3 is TGTGCCAGCAGCTTAGCGGGGGGAGGGATGGTTGGCTACACCTTC.

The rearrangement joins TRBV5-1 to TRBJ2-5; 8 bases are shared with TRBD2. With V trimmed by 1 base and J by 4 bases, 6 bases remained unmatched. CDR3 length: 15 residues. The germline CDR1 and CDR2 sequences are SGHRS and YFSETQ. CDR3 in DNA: TGCGCCAGCAGCTTGCGGGGGGGCCTACCAGAGACCCAGTACTTC. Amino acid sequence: CASSLRGGLPETQYF.